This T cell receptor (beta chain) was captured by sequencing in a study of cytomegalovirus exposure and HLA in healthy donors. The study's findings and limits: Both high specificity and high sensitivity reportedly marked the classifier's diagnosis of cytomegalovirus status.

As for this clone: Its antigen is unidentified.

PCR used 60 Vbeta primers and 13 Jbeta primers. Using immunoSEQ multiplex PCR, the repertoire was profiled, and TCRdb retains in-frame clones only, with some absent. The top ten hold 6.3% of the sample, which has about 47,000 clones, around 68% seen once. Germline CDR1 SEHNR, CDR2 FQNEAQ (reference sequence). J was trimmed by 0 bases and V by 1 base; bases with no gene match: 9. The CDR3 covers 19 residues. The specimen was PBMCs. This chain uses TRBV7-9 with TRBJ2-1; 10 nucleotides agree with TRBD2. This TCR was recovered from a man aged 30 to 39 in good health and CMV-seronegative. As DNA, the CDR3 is TGTGCCAGCAGCTTAGATCGACTAGCGGGCCCGTCCTCCTACAATGAGCAGTTCTTC. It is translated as CASSLDRLAGPSSYNEQFF.